This T cell receptor (beta chain) was observed in a study of blood T cell repertoires in COVID-19. Study details: Some COVID-19 samples were acute and others convalescent; all came from the United States, Italy and Spain. PBMCs, B-cell-depleted T cells, or T cells were the source of the cDNA or gDNA that made up the material.

As processed by the authors: Estimation of nucleated cell counts relied on the amplification of reference gene primers. The table came from immunoSEQ multiplex PCR; TCRdb's copy has only in-frame clones and leaves some out. V, J and clone size are taken as reported in that table, and D and trimming were inferred from the DNA itself. The table shows more than 9,500 clones, with 60% to 75% occurring only once. CDR1 and CDR2 from the germline V gene are KGHSH and LQKENI. V was clipped by 2 bases and J by 1 base, with 11 bases between them. CDR3 size: 16 residues. Seattle enrolled patients during active infection and tracked them longitudinally.

The rearrangement joins TRBV18 to TRBJ2-2; D possibly corresponds to TRBD2 (5 bases). The sequencing sample was made of peripheral blood. The clonotype originates from a man aged 60 to 75 with COVID-19, enrolled during active disease. CDR3 loop: CASSPAASRNTGELFF. The CDR3, as DNA: TGTGCCAGCTCACCAGCGGCTAGCAGGAACACCGGGGAGCTGTTTTTT.